Presented here are 24 T cell receptor beta chains from one specimen sequenced in a study of blood T cell repertoires in COVID-19. The method was immunoSEQ multiplex PCR; TCRdb's version includes in-frame clones alone and lacks a portion of them. The sample has under 200,000 clones, about 93% seen once. The sample taken for sequencing was peripheral blood. The receptors were gathered from a man aged 50 to 60 with acute or convalescent COVID-19.

The chain is built from TRBV4-2 and TRBJ2-7, with TRBD1 matching over 7 bases. CDR1 and CDR2 (germline): LGHNA, YNFKEQ. The CDR3 has 12 residues. V shed 8 bases, J shed 3 bases, and the junction held 4 bases outside the gene matches. CDR3 region: CASGDRNYEQYF. Written as DNA, the CDR3 is TGTGCCAGCGGGGACAGAAACTACGAGCAGTACTTC.

The chain couples TRBV11-2 to TRBJ1-4; possibly TRBD1 for D (6 bases). CDR3 length: 14 amino acids. The germline V gene encodes CDR1 SGHAT and CDR2 FQNNGV. With 6 bases removed from V and 8 bases from J, the gap between germline ends came to 16 bases. The CDR3 loop is CASSTQGFSEKLFF. The CDR3 DNA is TGTGCCAGCAGTACCCAGGGGTTTTCGGAAAAACTGTTTTTT.

This chain joins TRBV6-5 and TRBJ1-2; D uncertain. This CDR3 spans 13 amino acids. Germline V lookup: CDR1 MNHEY, CDR2 SVGAGI. V lost 6 bases to trimming and J lost 4 bases, with 12 bases between them. The CDR3 is CASREGGSYGYTF. CDR3 nucleotides: TGTGCCAGCAGAGAGGGAGGGAGCTATGGCTACACCTTC.

The rearrangement joins TRBV9 to TRBJ2-1, with 10 positions matching TRBD2. The CDR3 spans 15 residues. The V and J ends lost 3 bases and 5 bases, in that order; junction bases with no gene match: 5. Germline CDR1 SGDLS, CDR2 YYNGEE. CDR3 sequence (DNA): TGTGCCAGCAGCGCCGGGACTAGCGCCAACAATGAGCAGTTCTTC. This gives the protein CASSAGTSANNEQFF.

The chain has TRBV29-1 and TRBJ2-5; 7 bases line up with TRBD1. Trimming at V came to 6 bases and at J to 3 bases, leaving 4 bases not matched to a gene. This CDR3 region has 12 residues. Germline V gene data show CDR1 as SQVTM and CDR2 as ANQGSEA. CDR3 sequence reads: CSVGTAEETQYF. CDR3 bases: TGCAGCGTGGGGACAGCAGAAGAGACCCAGTACTTC.

This chain uses TRBV6-2 or TRBV6-3 with TRBJ1-5, with 7 bases identical to TRBD1. The germline V gene encodes CDR1 MNHEY and CDR2 SVGEGT. V shed 2 bases, J shed 0 bases, and the junction held 4 bases outside the gene matches. CDR3 length equals 16 residues. The CDR3 DNA reads as TGTGCCAGCAGTTACGCGGGACAGTATAGCAATCAGCCCCAGCATTTT. The encoded protein is CASSYAGQYSNQPQHF.

This clone was seen a single time. The chain joins TRBV7-8 to TRBJ2-3; TRBD1 matches 9 bases. The CDR3 loop spans 14 amino acids. Germline CDR1 SGHVS, CDR2 FQNEAQ. The V and J ends lost 5 bases and 6 bases, in that order; junction bases with no gene match: 6. CDR3 residues: CASSTGQGGDTQYF. Here the CDR3 DNA reads TGTGCCAGCAGCACGGGACAGGGAGGCGATACGCAGTATTTT.

The J gene is TRBJ2-7, the V gene TRBV30; 8 bases align to TRBD1. Germline V gene lookup returns CDR1 GTSNPN and CDR2 SVGIG (reference sequence). V lost 6 bases to trimming and J lost 6 bases; unmatched junction nucleotides: 7. The CDR3 totals 12 residues. CDR3 bases: TGTGCCTGTGGAACAGGGGGGCTCGAGCAGTACGTC. Translating gives CACGTGGLEQYV.

Here the CDR3 reads CATRREIGGTYEQYF. The CDR3 nucleotides read TGTGCCACCAGGCGAGAAATAGGGGGTACCTACGAGCAGTACTTC. V is TRBV15 and J is TRBJ2-7; a weak D match, TRBD1 (6 bases). The CDR3 spans 15 residues. The germline V gene encodes CDR1 LNHNV and CDR2 YYDKDF (reference sequence). Between the trimmed V and J ends, which lost 6 bases and 2 bases, there was a span of 17 bases. Complete variable domain (other parts from reference TRBV15 and TRBJ2-7): DAMVIQNPRYQVTQFGKPVTLSCSQTLNHNVMYWYQQKSSQAPKLLFHYYDKDFNNEADTPDNFQSRRPNTSFCFLDIRSPGLGDTAMYLCATRREIGGTYEQYFGPGTRLTVT.

The chain carries TRBV7-2 and TRBJ2-1; D is unclear. CDR1 is SGHTA, CDR2 FQGNSA, per germline. The V and J ends lost 2 bases and 8 bases respectively, with 13 bases between them. CDR3 length: 14 residues. DNA for the CDR3: TGTGCCAGCAGCTTAATTCCGGCGGTCGATGAGCAGTTCTTC. This gives the protein CASSLIPAVDEQFF. Based on the CDR3 plus reference TRBV7-2 and TRBJ2-1, the full variable domain is GAGVSQSPSNKVTEKGKDVELRCDPISGHTALYWYRQSLGQGLEFLIYFQGNSAPDKSGLPSDRFSAERTGGSVSTLTIQRTQQEDSAVYLCASSLIPAVDEQFFGPGTRLTVL.

This clone was detected a few times. V and J are TRBV6-1 and TRBJ2-7, with TRBD1 matching over 7 bases. With 1 base clipped from V and 1 base from J, the junction kept 13 bases outside the gene matches. The CDR3 is 18 amino acids. The germline V gene has CDR1 MNHNS and CDR2 SASEGT. The CDR3 protein is CASSEGGNRGLLSYEQYV. As DNA, the CDR3 is TGTGCCAGCAGTGAAGGGGGGAACAGGGGCCTCCTTTCCTACGAGCAGTACGTC.

J is TRBJ2-1 and V is TRBV20-1, with TRBD1 matching 8 bases. Germline CDR1 and CDR2: DFQATT and SNEGSKA (reference sequence). This CDR3 has 10 residues. The CDR3 DNA reads TGCAGAACGGACAGGGTTGAGCAGTTCTTC. This gives the protein CRTDRVEQFF.

The J gene is TRBJ1-6, the V gene TRBV10-3, with D possibly being TRBD1 (5 bases). The CDR3 runs 14 residues. Germline CDR1 ENHRY, CDR2 SYGVKD. V was shortened by 10 bases and J by 9 bases, with 19 bases between the two germline ends. CDR3 sequence: CATFPGQGGSPLHF. CDR3 DNA sequence: TGTGCCACTTTTCCGGGGCAGGGAGGTTCACCCCTCCACTTT.

This chain connects TRBV25-1 to TRBJ2-5, with a possible D match to TRBD2 (6 bases). The CDR3 is 14 residues long. CDR1 is MGHDK, CDR2 SYGVNS, per germline. V was pared by 2 bases and J by 5 bases, with 12 bases between. The CDR3 sequence: CASSEPGGRETQYF. The CDR3 DNA reads TGTGCCAGCAGTGAACCCGGAGGGCGGGAGACCCAGTACTTC.

The genes are TRBV11-3 and TRBJ2-2; TRBD1 might be the D (6 bases). The CDR3 loop spans 15 amino acids. Germline values: CDR1 SGHNT, CDR2 YENEEA. V gave up 3 bases and J gave up 6 bases, with 14 bases separating them. Here the CDR3 DNA reads TGTGCCAGCAGCTTGGTAGGGGGAAGGGCCGGGGAGCTGTTTTTT. Translation: CASSLVGGRAGELFF.

This sequence joins TRBV24-1 and TRBJ2-2; 9 bases match TRBD1. The CDR3 runs 16 residues. Germline CDR1 KGHDR, CDR2 SFDVKD. V shed 3 bases and J 5 bases; nucleotides not matched to a gene: 6. CDR3 nucleotide sequence: TGTGCCACCAGTGATCTCGGGGACAGGGATACCGGGGAGCTGTTTTTT. It translates to CATSDLGDRDTGELFF.

V usage is TRBV5-1 and J usage is TRBJ2-2; 10 nucleotides match TRBD2. J lost 6 bases, V lost 1 base, and 3 bases had no gene match. The CDR3 extends over 15 amino acids. Germline assignment: CDR1 SGHRS and CDR2 YFSETQ. In DNA, the CDR3 is TGCGCCAGCAGCTTGCCTAGCGGGAGTGCCGGGGAGCTGTTTTTT. It is translated as CASSLPSGSAGELFF.

There are a few counts of this clone. The J gene is TRBJ1-4, the V gene TRBV4-3; D is perhaps TRBD1 (6 bases). The length of the CDR3 is 15 residues. From germline, CDR1 is LGHNA and CDR2 YSLEER. Between the trimmed V and J ends, which lost 0 bases and 5 bases, there was a span of 10 bases. The CDR3 loop is CASSQDRGRNEKLFF. For the CDR3, the DNA is TGCGCCAGCAGCCAAGACAGGGGAAGGAATGAAAAACTGTTTTTT.

The rearrangement joins TRBV5-5 to TRBJ2-7; 11 nucleotides align to TRBD2. Germline V lookup: CDR1 SGHKS, CDR2 YYEKEE (reference sequence). The CDR3 sequence is 17 residues long. V lost 4 bases and J lost 2; bases outside the gene matches: 11. CDR3 sequence: CASSPKAKLAGAYEQYF. CDR3 coding DNA: TGTGCCAGCAGCCCGAAGGCAAAACTAGCGGGAGCCTACGAGCAGTACTTC. The full variable domain, rest sourced from reference TRBV5-5 and TRBJ2-7, is DAGVTQSPTHLIKTRGQQVTLRCSPISGHKSVSWYQQVLGQGPQFIFQYYEKEERGRGNFPDRFSARQFPNYSSELNVNALLLGDSALYLCASSPKAKLAGAYEQYFGPGTRLTVT.

The chain uses TRBV21-1 and TRBJ2-7; the D segment call TRBD2 is taken from the table without a DNA check. TRBV21-1 is recorded as a pseudogene. This CDR3 is 14 amino acids long. The CDR3 sequence: CASSKAGGTYEQYV. CDR3 nucleotides: TGTGCCAGCAGCAAAGCGGGGGGGACCTACGAGCAGTACGTC.

The chain links TRBV28 to TRBJ1-2, with 9 bases fitting TRBD1. Germline CDR1 is MDHEN and CDR2 is SYDVKM. The CDR3 spans 15 residues. The V and J ends lost 6 bases and 4 bases, in that order; junction bases with no gene match: 9. The chain's CDR3 is CASSDGQGTPYGYTF. The CDR3 region has the DNA TGTGCCAGCAGCGACGGACAGGGGACTCCCTATGGCTACACCTTC.

The CDR3 protein is CASSRDRGEINEQFF. The CDR3 DNA follows: TGCGCCAGCAGCCGGGACAGGGGAGAGATAAATGAGCAGTTCTTC. The V call is TRBV5-1, the J call TRBJ2-1, with TRBD1 matching over 10 bases. Trimming at V came to 4 bases and at J to 7 bases, leaving 8 bases not matched to a gene. Germline V gene lookup returns CDR1 SGHRS and CDR2 YFSETQ. The CDR3 contains 15 residues.

The chain links TRBV19 to TRBJ2-2; possibly TRBD2 for D (5 bases). The CDR3 consists of 16 residues. Trimming removed 7 bases at V and 3 bases at J, with 18 bases between. Germline-derived CDR1 and CDR2 are LNHDA and SQIVND (reference sequence). The CDR3 sequence: CASMEAAALDTGELFF. The CDR3 nucleotides are TGTGCCAGTATGGAGGCGGCAGCCTTGGACACCGGGGAGCTGTTTTTT.

On this clone itself: One junction end disagrees with the germline gene, perhaps due to a read error. V usage is TRBV4-3 and J usage is TRBJ1-1; a possible D gene is TRBD1 (6 bases). The germline V gene encodes CDR1 LGHNA and CDR2 YSLEER. The CDR3 spans 16 residues. The CDR3 nucleotides read TGCGCCAGCAGACAAGAGATAACCAGGGGGAACACTGAAGCTTTCTTT. It encodes CASRQEITRGNTEAFF.